This entry describes one T cell receptor (beta chain). The target antigen is unknown. MiXCR was run by TCRdb on the reads, yielding one entry per CDR3 protein. Among about 110,000 distinct CDR3 sequences, 42% were seen once, and the ten largest hold about 74%. The data were obtained in a study of T cell repertoires in cytomegalovirus infection. Study-wide points: HLA-C-restricted CMV-specific TCR beta clonotypes were dominant in the ex vivo response.

The germline gives CDR1 SQVTM, CDR2 ANQGSEA. V was shortened by 2 bases and J by 0 bases, with 8 bases between the two germline ends. CDR3 length: 13 amino acids. The clonotype originates from a human donor in good health (CMV status not recorded). Some clones in this sample may be carry-over from other donors' samples. The sequencing used CD8+ T cells from cultured PBMCs, collected from culture after CMV antigen stimulation. The V gene is TRBV29-1, the J gene TRBJ2-7; D is uncertain. CDR3: CSVEIGSSYEQYF. The CDR3 DNA is TGCAGCGTTGAAATAGGTTCCTCCTACGAGCAGTACTTC.